A single sample is the source of the 22 T cell receptor beta chains below, sequenced in a study of T-cell memory formation after mild COVID-19. TCRdb reprocessed the 5' RACE reads with MiXCR, giving one entry per CDR3 protein. The sample holds around 250,000 distinct CDR3 sequences, roughly a tenth seen once. Input material: PBMCs or a T cell subset sorted from them (not recorded which). All receptors come from a man between 18 and 29 years old who had mild COVID-19 (a few samples of this study predate the infection). Cell type and time point are not known.

This clonotype was seen at least ten times. V gene TRBV5-1 combines with J gene TRBJ2-3, with TRBD2 as a possible D gene (5 bases). This CDR3 comprises 15 residues. The germline CDR1 and CDR2 sequences are SGHRS and YFSETQ. V dropped 0 bases and J dropped 5 bases, with 13 bases sitting between them. DNA of the CDR3: TGCGCCAGCAGCTTGGAAATAAACGGACTAGATACGCAGTATTTT. Protein: CASSLEINGLDTQYF.

This clonotype showed up just a few times. This chain uses TRBV6-5 with TRBJ2-5, with 8 bases that match TRBD2. The germline V gene has CDR1 MNHEY and CDR2 SVGAGI. J gave up 3 bases and V 0 bases, and 3 bases lay outside the gene matches. The CDR3 covers 15 residues. The CDR3 nucleotides read TGTGCCAGCAGTTACTCGAACGGGGGGGAAGAGACCCAGTACTTC. Its protein is CASSYSNGGEETQYF.

J is TRBJ2-7 and V is TRBV11-2, with D tentatively TRBD2 (7 bases). Germline loops: CDR1 SGHAT, CDR2 FQNNGV. V was cut by 5 bases and J by 3 bases, with 20 bases left in between. The CDR3 covers 16 residues. The CDR3 coding sequence is TGTGCCAGCAGCCGAGCGTTGGGGGGGGCCGACTACGAGCAGTACTTC. As protein: CASSRALGGADYEQYF.

This clonotype has only a few counts. The chain is built from TRBV12-3 or TRBV12-4 and TRBJ1-1; the D gene is possibly TRBD1 (6 bases). Trimming left V 6 bases short and J 2 bases short, with 13 bases between. CDR3 size: 14 residues. CDR3 amino acids: CASSAGTRNTEAFF. In DNA, the CDR3 is TGTGCCAGCAGCGCCGGGACAAGAAACACTGAAGCTTTCTTT.

This clonotype was seen ten or more times. V usage is TRBV28 and J usage is TRBJ1-5; D might be TRBD1 (5 bases). V lost 1 base to trimming and J lost 7 bases, with 5 bases between them. Germline assignment: CDR1 MDHEN and CDR2 SYDVKM. This CDR3 contains 12 residues. In nucleotides, the CDR3 is TGTGCCAGCAGTTTATCAGGGCAGCCCCAGCATTTT. It yields the protein CASSLSGQPQHF.

This clonotype has more than one count but fewer than ten. The V gene is TRBV2, the J gene TRBJ2-2; a possible D gene is TRBD2 (6 bases). Trimming left V 8 bases short and J 6 bases short, with 19 bases between. This CDR3 region has 15 residues. Looked up from germline, CDR1 is SNHLY and CDR2 is FYNNEI. The CDR3, as DNA: TGTGCCAGCTTCAAACCGGGACTCTCGGCCGGGGAGCTGTTTTTT. Amino acids: CASFKPGLSAGELFF.

This clonotype turned up a few times. The chain couples TRBV14 to TRBJ1-1, with a possible D match to TRBD1 (6 bases). Trimming cost V 5 bases and J 4 bases, with 23 bases left between them. CDR1 is SGHDN, CDR2 FVKESK, per germline. CDR3 length: 17 residues. In DNA form, the CDR3 reads TGTGCCAGCAGCTCTATTTACGAAGGGGGGACGGGCACTGAAGCTTTCTTT. It specifies CASSSIYEGGTGTEAFF. Together with reference TRBV14 and TRBJ1-1, the CDR3 gives the full variable domain: EAGVTQFPSHSVIEKGQTVTLRCDPISGHDNLYWYRRVMGKEIKFLLHFVKESKQDESGMPNNRFLAERTGGTYSTLKVQPAELEDSGVYFCASSSIYEGGTGTEAFFGQGTRLTVV.

This clonotype was seen more than once but under ten times. The J gene is TRBJ1-4, the V gene TRBV6-5; D call uncertain. Germline V CDR1 and CDR2: MNHEY, SVGAGI. CDR3 length: 15 amino acids. The V gene lost 0 bases and the J gene lost 4 bases, with 9 bases spanning the gap. CDR3 loop: CASSYSIPNNEKLFF. DNA for the CDR3: TGTGCCAGCAGTTACTCGATTCCGAATAATGAAAAACTGTTTTTT.

This clonotype turned up a few times. The J gene is TRBJ1-5, the V gene TRBV20-1; D ambiguous. The germline V gene has CDR1 DFQATT and CDR2 SNEGSKA (reference sequence). V was trimmed by 3 bases and J by 6 bases, leaving 12 bases between them. The CDR3 totals 13 residues. CDR3 loop: CSASPAESQPQHF. In nucleotides, the CDR3 is TGCAGTGCTAGTCCCGCGGAGAGTCAGCCCCAGCATTTT.

V gene TRBV12-3 or TRBV12-4 combines with J gene TRBJ1-3, with a possible D match to TRBD1 (5 bases). This CDR3 has 12 amino acids. Between the trimmed V and J ends, which lost 5 bases and 4 bases, there was a span of 6 bases. The CDR3 region is CASSRTGNTIYF. The CDR3 bases are TGTGCCAGCAGTCGGACAGGAAACACCATATATTTT.

Only a few counts were recorded for this clonotype. CDR3 loop: CASSFRKGDHGYTF. The CDR3, as DNA: TGCGCCAGCAGCTTTAGGAAGGGTGATCATGGCTACACCTTC. V is TRBV5-1 and J is TRBJ1-2; D is unresolved. CDR3 length: 14 residues. CDR1 SGHRS and CDR2 YFSETQ come from the germline V gene. V lost 2 bases, J lost 6 bases, and 14 bases lay in between.

The table lists this clonotype with a few counts. The rearrangement joins TRBV4-1 to TRBJ1-5; TRBD1 might be the D (6 bases). The CDR3 is 16 residues long. Trimming stripped 8 bases from V and 1 base from J, with 18 bases between. Germline CDR1 reads MGHRA; CDR2 reads YSYEKL. Written as DNA, the CDR3 is TGCGCCAGCGGTACTCAGGGGAAAGGGAGCAATCAGCCCCAGCATTTT. Translated: CASGTQGKGSNQPQHF.

This clonotype was seen more than once but under ten times. The chain links TRBV4-1 to TRBJ1-1; tentative D call: TRBD1 (6 bases). The CDR3 runs 15 residues. The V and J ends lost 4 bases and 3 bases respectively, with 15 bases between them. In germline, CDR1 is MGHRA, CDR2 YSYEKL. The CDR3 loop is CASSPTPGEYTEAFF. The CDR3 DNA follows: TGCGCCAGCAGCCCTACACCAGGGGAATACACTGAAGCTTTCTTT.

In this sample, this clonotype turned up a few times. The chain joins TRBV15 to TRBJ2-2, with 7 bases fitting TRBD2. Trimming removed 0 bases from V and 4 bases from J; junction bases left unmatched: 5. CDR3 length: 16 residues. From germline, CDR1 is LNHNV and CDR2 YYDKDF (reference sequence). Here the CDR3 DNA reads TGTGCCACCAGCAGAGACCGGCTAGCGGCCACCGGGGAGCTGTTTTTT. This gives the protein CATSRDRLAATGELFF.

This clonotype has just a few counts. The junction departs from the called germline gene at one end, perhaps through a read error. This rearrangement joins TRBV7-7 to TRBJ2-5; D possibly matches TRBD1 or TRBD2 (6 bases each). The CDR3 has 14 residues. The V gene's germline CDR1 is SSHAT and CDR2 FNYEAQ (reference sequence). CDR3 DNA: TGTGCTAGCAGCTTAGTCGGGGGCTCGAAGACCCAGTACTTC. Residues: CASSLVGGSKTQYF.

This clonotype was recorded only once. In DNA form, the CDR3 reads TGTGCCAGCAGCCCGCGACAGGGGGCTGAAGCTTTCTTT. It codes for CASSPRQGAEAFF. The rearrangement joins TRBV3-1 to TRBJ1-1; TRBD1 agrees at 9 bases. The CDR3 contains 13 residues. V dropped 4 bases and J dropped 6; count of bases not matched to a gene: 3. From germline, CDR1 is LGHDT and CDR2 YNNKEL (reference sequence).

This clonotype was counted only a few times. The V gene is TRBV3-1, the J gene TRBJ1-2, with a weak D call TRBD1 (5 bases). This CDR3 has 14 amino acids. CDR1 and CDR2 (germline): LGHDT, YNNKEL (reference sequence). The V end was cut by 0 bases, the J end by 8 bases, with 13 bases between. The CDR3 spells CASSQDPGARGYTF. CDR3 DNA: TGTGCCAGCAGCCAAGATCCCGGGGCGCGAGGCTACACCTTC.

The rearrangement joins TRBV5-5 to TRBJ1-2; D remains unclear. CDR1 is SGHKS and CDR2 is YYEKEE in the germline V gene (reference sequence). The length of the CDR3 is 13 residues. V was shortened by 1 base and J by 7 bases, with 11 bases between the two germline ends. CDR3 amino acids: CASSLSGLTGYTF. Here the CDR3 DNA reads TGTGCCAGCAGCTTGTCCGGACTAACTGGCTACACCTTC.

A few counts support this clonotype. The genes are TRBV15 and TRBJ1-1; TRBD1 is a possible D gene (6 bases). V shed 0 bases and J shed 4 bases, with 9 bases lying between them. This CDR3 has 14 amino acids. Germline V gene lookup returns CDR1 LNHNV and CDR2 YYDKDF (reference sequence). CDR3 in DNA: TGTGCCACCAGCAGAGATCGCAGGGGCACTGAAGCTTTCTTT. Residues: CATSRDRRGTEAFF.

The table lists this clonotype with a few counts. This chain connects TRBV20-1 to TRBJ1-5; D remains unclear. Per the germline V gene, CDR1 is DFQATT and CDR2 is SNEGSKA (reference sequence). The CDR3 consists of 15 residues. The ends were cut back, 3 bases at V and 2 bases at J, with 14 bases in the middle. The chain's CDR3 is CSASPRVLGNQPQHF. In nucleotides, the CDR3 is TGCAGTGCTAGTCCCCGGGTCCTCGGCAATCAGCCCCAGCATTTT.

This clonotype was seen ten or more times. The chain carries TRBV7-3 and TRBJ2-5; 9 bases map to TRBD2. In germline, CDR1 is SGHTA, CDR2 FQGTGA. V shed 6 bases and J 5 bases; nucleotides not matched to a gene: 10. The CDR3 contains 15 residues. CDR3 protein: CASSLAGGPIETQYF. Written as DNA, the CDR3 is TGTGCCAGCAGTTTGGCGGGGGGGCCTATTGAGACCCAGTACTTC.

This clonotype has a count of ten or more. The V call is TRBV11-2, the J call TRBJ2-1; TRBD2 aligns across 8 bases. With 5 bases clipped from V and 2 bases from J, the junction kept 17 bases outside the gene matches. The germline V gene has CDR1 SGHAT and CDR2 FQNNGV. The CDR3 runs to 19 residues. The CDR3 bases are TGTGCCAGCAGCCCACTATTATTGGGGACTAGTCGGCCCTACAATGAGCAGTTCTTC. Translated: CASSPLLLGTSRPYNEQFF.